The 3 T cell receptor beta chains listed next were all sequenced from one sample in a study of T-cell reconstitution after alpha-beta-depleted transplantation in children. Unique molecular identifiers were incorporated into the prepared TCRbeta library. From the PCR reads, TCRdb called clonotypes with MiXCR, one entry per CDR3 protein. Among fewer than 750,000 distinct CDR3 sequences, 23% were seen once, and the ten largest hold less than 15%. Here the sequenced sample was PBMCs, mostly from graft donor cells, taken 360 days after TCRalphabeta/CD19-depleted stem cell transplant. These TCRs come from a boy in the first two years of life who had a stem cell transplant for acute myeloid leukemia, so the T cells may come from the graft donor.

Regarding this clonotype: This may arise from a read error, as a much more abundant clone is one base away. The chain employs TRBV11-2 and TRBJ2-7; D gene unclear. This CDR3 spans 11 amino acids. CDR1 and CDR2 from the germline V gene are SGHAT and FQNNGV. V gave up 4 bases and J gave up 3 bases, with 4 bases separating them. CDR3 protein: CASSSHYEQYV. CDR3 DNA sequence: TGTGCCAGCAGCTCCCACTACGAGCAGTACGTC.

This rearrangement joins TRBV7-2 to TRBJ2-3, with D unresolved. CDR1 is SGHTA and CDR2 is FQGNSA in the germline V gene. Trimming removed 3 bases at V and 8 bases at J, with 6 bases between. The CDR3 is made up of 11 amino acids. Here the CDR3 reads CASSFLGTQYF. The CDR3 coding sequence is TGTGCCAGCAGCTTCCTTGGTACGCAGTATTTT.

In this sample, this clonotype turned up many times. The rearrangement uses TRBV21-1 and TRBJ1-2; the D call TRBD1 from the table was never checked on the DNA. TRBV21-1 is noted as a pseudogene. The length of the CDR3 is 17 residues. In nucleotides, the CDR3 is TGTGCCAGACCGGGGAAGACAGGGGGCGTTTCTAACTATGGCTACACCTTC. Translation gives CARPGKTGGVSNYGYTF.